This T cell receptor (beta chain) was documented in a study of cytomegalovirus exposure and HLA in healthy donors. Study observations and caveats: Later, an analysis found that TCR clusters from the first cohort tended to co-occur in the roughly 120 validation repertoires. In vitro work confirmed that three CMV-associated chains recognize CMV antigens.

For this clone: Its target is not known.

Using immunoSEQ multiplex PCR, the repertoire was profiled, and TCRdb retains in-frame clones only, with some absent. In the table there are about 140,000 clones, just over 85% of which are singletons. The V segment lost 5 bases and the J segment 4 bases; nucleotides outside the gene matches: 5. Germline V gene lookup returns CDR1 KGHSH and CDR2 LQKENI. The CDR3 contains 15 residues. The chain is built from TRBV18 and TRBJ2-2; 9 bases match TRBD1. Sequencing was performed on PBMCs. The clonotype comes from a woman aged 18-35 years in good health and CMV-seropositive. CDR3 sequence (DNA): TGTGCCAGCTCAACAGGGGGCCATCGCACCGGGGAGCTGTTTTTT. Residues: CASSTGGHRTGELFF.